The 9 T cell receptor beta chains below all came from one sample that was sequenced in a study of blood T cell repertoires in COVID-19. Only in-frame clones appear in the TCRdb table, and some are missing; sequencing was by immunoSEQ multiplex PCR. The sample has about 210,000 clones, around 81% seen once; the top ten hold roughly 13%. The sample consisted of peripheral blood. These receptors all come from a human donor in a cohort sampled during active COVID-19.

The chain is built from TRBV7-9 and TRBJ2-7; D may be TRBD1 (5 bases). Germline V lookup: CDR1 SEHNR, CDR2 FQNEAQ (reference sequence). This CDR3 spans 17 amino acids. The germline V and J ends were trimmed by 3 bases and 0 bases, with 18 bases remaining between them. This CDR3 reads CASSFPQGFSGSYEQYF. Here the CDR3 DNA reads TGTGCCAGCAGCTTCCCTCAGGGATTTTCGGGCTCCTACGAGCAGTACTTC. Combining the CDR3 with reference TRBV7-9 and TRBJ2-7 gives the whole variable domain DTGVSQNPRHKITKRGQNVTFRCDPISEHNRLYWYRQTLGQGPEFLTYFQNEAQLEKSRLLSDRFSAERPKGSFSTLEIQRTEQGDSAMYLCASSFPQGFSGSYEQYFGPGTRLTVT.

The chain uses TRBV24-1 and TRBJ2-2, with D perhaps TRBD2 (7 bases). The length of the CDR3 is 16 residues. In germline, CDR1 is KGHDR, CDR2 SFDVKD. V was pared by 3 bases and J by 3 bases, with 13 bases between. The CDR3 coding sequence is TGTGCCACCAGTGATGCGGGGGCTTTCGACACCGGGGAGCTGTTTTTT. This sequence encodes CATSDAGAFDTGELFF.

The rearrangement joins TRBV5-6 to TRBJ2-1; 12 nucleotides line up with TRBD1. V lost 3 bases and J lost 4; bases outside the gene matches: 2. The germline gives CDR1 SGHDT, CDR2 YYEEEE. This CDR3 has 15 amino acids. The CDR3 reads CASSWGQGAYNEQFF. Here the CDR3 DNA reads TGTGCCAGCAGCTGGGGACAGGGGGCTTACAATGAGCAGTTCTTC. The variable domain in full, completed from reference TRBV5-6 and TRBJ2-1, reads DAGVTQSPTHLIKTRGQQVTLRCSPKSGHDTVSWYQQALGQGPQFIFQYYEEEERQRGNFPDRFSGHQFPNYSSELNVNALLLGDSALYLCASSWGQGAYNEQFFGPGTRLTVL.

This clone occurred a few times. V usage is TRBV5-1 and J usage is TRBJ2-1; D perhaps matches TRBD2 (5 bases). CDR3 length: 16 residues. The germline CDR1 and CDR2 sequences are SGHRS and YFSETQ. The ends were cut back, 4 bases at V and 4 bases at J, with 18 bases in the middle. CDR3 residues: CASSPGGSSGYNEQFF. The CDR3 DNA reads TGCGCCAGCAGCCCTGGCGGGTCTAGTGGGTACAATGAGCAGTTCTTC.

The chain has TRBV19 and TRBJ2-2, with 7 positions matching TRBD2. The ends lost 1 base at V and 4 bases at J; junction bases unmatched: 3. CDR1 is LNHDA, CDR2 SQIVND, per germline (reference sequence). The CDR3 length is 15 residues. CDR3 region: CASSIVGGGTGELFF. The CDR3 DNA follows: TGTGCCAGTAGTATAGTCGGCGGGGGCACCGGGGAGCTGTTTTTT.

The chain combines TRBV7-9 with TRBJ1-2, with D maybe TRBD1 (6 bases). CDR3 length: 14 amino acids. In germline, CDR1 is SEHNR, CDR2 FQNEAQ (reference sequence). V shed 2 bases and J shed 8 bases, with 15 bases lying between them. CDR3 DNA sequence: TGTGCCAGCAGCTTATCTGACAGGCTGAAGGGCTACACCTTC. Translating gives CASSLSDRLKGYTF.

This chain links TRBV28 with TRBJ2-5; D perhaps matches TRBD2 (6 bases). CDR3 length: 15 amino acids. Germline V CDR1 and CDR2: MDHEN, SYDVKM. V was pared by 0 bases and J by 4 bases, with 12 bases between. The CDR3 sequence: CASSLWGTPPETQYF. The CDR3 region has the DNA TGTGCCAGCAGTTTATGGGGGACTCCGCCAGAGACCCAGTACTTC.

The rearrangement links TRBV3-1 (or the pseudogene TRBV3-2) to TRBJ2-7; D not resolved. There are 14 residues in the CDR3. CDR1 is LGHDT and CDR2 is YNNKEL in the germline V gene (reference sequence). V gave up 2 bases and J gave up 1 base, with 9 bases separating them. The CDR3 spells CASSQLSVSYEQYF. CDR3 bases: TGTGCCAGCAGCCAACTCTCCGTTTCCTACGAGCAGTACTTC.

The chain has TRBV28 and TRBJ2-5; 14 bases agree with TRBD2. The CDR3 runs to 18 residues. CDR1 and CDR2 (germline): MDHEN, SYDVKM. The ends lost 2 bases at V and 2 bases at J; junction bases unmatched: 7. CDR3 sequence: CASSLLTSGGAGQETQYF. The CDR3 DNA is TGTGCCAGCAGTTTACTGACTAGCGGGGGGGCCGGGCAAGAGACCCAGTACTTC.